This paragraph covers one T cell receptor (beta chain) sequence. CDR3 length: 15 amino acids. V was cut by 1 base and J by 8 bases, with 15 bases left in between. Germline assignment: CDR1 SGHTA and CDR2 FQGTGA. This sample was included in a study of patients and donors after allogeneic stem cell transplantation. TCRdb fed the RT-PCR reads into MiXCR, producing one record per CDR3 protein. The sample consists of some 92,000 distinct CDR3 sequences, roughly 50% of them appearing once. Material for sequencing was blood, either unsorted or a sorted T cell fraction (not recorded which). The chain joins TRBV7-3 to TRBJ1-5, with D unresolved. The receptor's source is a human donor who was either an allogeneic HSCT recipient or a stem cell or donor lymphocyte infusion donor (not recorded which). It is not recorded whose cells these are; they may come from a transplant donor. In nucleotides, the CDR3 is TGTGCCAGCAGCTTAATATCGGCGAATGGGGAGCCCCAGCATTTT. This gives the protein CASSLISANGEPQHF.